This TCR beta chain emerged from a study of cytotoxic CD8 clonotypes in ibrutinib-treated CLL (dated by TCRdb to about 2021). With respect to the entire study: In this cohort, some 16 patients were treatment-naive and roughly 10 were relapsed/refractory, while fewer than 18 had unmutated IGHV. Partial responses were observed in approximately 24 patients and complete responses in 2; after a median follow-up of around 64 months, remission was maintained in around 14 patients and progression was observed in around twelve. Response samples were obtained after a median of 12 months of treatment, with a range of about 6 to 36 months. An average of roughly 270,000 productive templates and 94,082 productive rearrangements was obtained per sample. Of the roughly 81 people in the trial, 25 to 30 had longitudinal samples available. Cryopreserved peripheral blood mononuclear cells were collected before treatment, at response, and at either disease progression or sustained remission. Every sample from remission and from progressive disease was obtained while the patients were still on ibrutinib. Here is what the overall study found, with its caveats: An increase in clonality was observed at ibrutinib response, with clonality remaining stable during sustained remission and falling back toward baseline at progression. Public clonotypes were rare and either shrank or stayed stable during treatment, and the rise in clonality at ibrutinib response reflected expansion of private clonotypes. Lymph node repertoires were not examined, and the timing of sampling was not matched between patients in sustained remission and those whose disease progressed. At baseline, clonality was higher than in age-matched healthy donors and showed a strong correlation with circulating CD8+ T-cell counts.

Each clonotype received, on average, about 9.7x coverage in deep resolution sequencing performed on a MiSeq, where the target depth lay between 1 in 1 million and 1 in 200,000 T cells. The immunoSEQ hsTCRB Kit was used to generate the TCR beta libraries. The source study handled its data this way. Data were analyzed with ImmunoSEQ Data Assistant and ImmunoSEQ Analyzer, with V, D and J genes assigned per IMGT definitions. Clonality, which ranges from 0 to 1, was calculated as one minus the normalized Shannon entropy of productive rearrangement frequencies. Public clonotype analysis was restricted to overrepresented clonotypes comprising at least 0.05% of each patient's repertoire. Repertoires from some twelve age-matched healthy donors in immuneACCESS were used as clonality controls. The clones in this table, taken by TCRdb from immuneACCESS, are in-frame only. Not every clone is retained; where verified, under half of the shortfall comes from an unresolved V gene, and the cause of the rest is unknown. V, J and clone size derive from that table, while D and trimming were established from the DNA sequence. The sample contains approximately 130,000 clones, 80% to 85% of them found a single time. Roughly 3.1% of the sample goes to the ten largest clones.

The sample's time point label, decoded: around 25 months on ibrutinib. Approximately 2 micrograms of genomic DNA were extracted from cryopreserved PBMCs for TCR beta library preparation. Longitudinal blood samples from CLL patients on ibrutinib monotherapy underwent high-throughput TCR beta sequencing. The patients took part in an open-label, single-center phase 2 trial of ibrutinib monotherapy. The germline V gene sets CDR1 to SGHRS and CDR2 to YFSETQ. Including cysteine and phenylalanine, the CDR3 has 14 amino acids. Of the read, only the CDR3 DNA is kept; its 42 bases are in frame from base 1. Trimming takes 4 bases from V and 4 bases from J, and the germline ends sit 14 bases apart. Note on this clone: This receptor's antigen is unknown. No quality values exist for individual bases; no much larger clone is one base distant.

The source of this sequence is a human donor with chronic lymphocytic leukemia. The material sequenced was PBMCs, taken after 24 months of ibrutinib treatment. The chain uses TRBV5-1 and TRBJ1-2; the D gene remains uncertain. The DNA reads TGCGCCAGCAGCCGGTTCTCGGGGTCCTATGGCTACACCTTC. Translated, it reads CASSRFSGSYGYTF.